This T cell receptor beta chain was found in a study of T cell repertoires in cytomegalovirus infection. TCRdb re-called the reads through MiXCR, storing one row per CDR3 protein. The data show hundreds of thousands of distinct CDR3 sequences, with more than 40% seen just once and 43% held by the top ten. Concerning this clonotype itself: Its specificity is unknown.

Trimming pared 2 bases from V and 3 bases from J, leaving 8 bases between. The CDR3 is 12 amino acids. Germline V gene lookup returns CDR1 DFQATT and CDR2 SNEGSKA (reference sequence). The TCR sequence derives from a human donor in good health (CMV status not recorded). Some clones in this sample may be carry-over from other donors' samples. Sequenced material: cultured PBMCs, taken from culture after CMV antigen stimulation. The chain joins TRBV20-1 to TRBJ2-7; D perhaps matches TRBD2 (6 bases). In DNA, the CDR3 is TGCAGTGCTAGAAGGCGGGACTACGAGCAGTACTTC. Amino acids: CSARRRDYEQYF.